Reported below is one T cell receptor (beta chain). This record belongs to a study of CD8+ T cells in alopecia areata. Isolated RNA was reverse transcribed into cDNA used as the sequencing template. TCRdb's copy holds only in-frame clones and misses some; the assay was immunoSEQ multiplex PCR. The sample consists of under 150,000 clones, around 63% of them appearing once. In germline, CDR1 is GTSNPN, CDR2 SVGIG (reference sequence). The CDR3 length is 15 residues. The V segment lost 8 bases and the J segment 5 bases; nucleotides outside the gene matches: 17. As to treatment: oral pan-JAK inhibitor, 5-10 mg twice daily.

The source of this sequence is a human donor with alopecia areata. This sequence joins TRBV30 and TRBJ2-7; 8 nucleotides line up with TRBD2. Sample: CD4+ T cells sorted from blood, taken at week 4, from a patient treated with tofacitinib. This CDR3 reads CAGTPGTSLGNEQYF. The CDR3, as DNA: TGTGCCGGAACCCCCGGGACTAGTCTGGGCAACGAGCAGTACTTC.